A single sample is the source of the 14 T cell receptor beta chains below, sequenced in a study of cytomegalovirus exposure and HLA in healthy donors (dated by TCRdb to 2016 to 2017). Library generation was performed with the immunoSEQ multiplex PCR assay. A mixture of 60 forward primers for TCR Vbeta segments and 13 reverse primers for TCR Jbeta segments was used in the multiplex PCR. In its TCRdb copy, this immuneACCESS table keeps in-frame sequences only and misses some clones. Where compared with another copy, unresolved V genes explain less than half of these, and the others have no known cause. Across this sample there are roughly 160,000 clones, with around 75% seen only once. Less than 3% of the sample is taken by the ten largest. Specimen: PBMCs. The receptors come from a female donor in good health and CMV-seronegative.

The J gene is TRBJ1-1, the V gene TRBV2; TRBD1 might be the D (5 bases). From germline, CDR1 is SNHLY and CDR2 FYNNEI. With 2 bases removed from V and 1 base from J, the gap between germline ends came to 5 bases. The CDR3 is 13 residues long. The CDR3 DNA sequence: TGTGCCAGCAGTGAACAGGGGAACACTGAAGCTTTCTTT. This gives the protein CASSEQGNTEAFF.

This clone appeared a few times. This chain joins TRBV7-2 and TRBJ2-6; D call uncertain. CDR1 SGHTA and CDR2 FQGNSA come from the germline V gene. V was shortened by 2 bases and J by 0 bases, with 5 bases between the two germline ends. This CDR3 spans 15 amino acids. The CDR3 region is CASSLSHSGANVLTF. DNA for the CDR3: TGTGCCAGCAGCTTATCCCACTCTGGGGCCAACGTCCTGACTTTC.

The CDR3 sequence is CASNDRSNTGELFF. The CDR3 coding sequence is TGTGCCAGCAACGACAGATCGAACACCGGGGAGCTGTTTTTT. V and J are TRBV6-1 and TRBJ2-2; D possibly corresponds to TRBD1 (5 bases). Deletions cut 7 bases from V and 0 bases from J, with 9 bases between. The germline gives CDR1 MNHNS, CDR2 SASEGT. The length of the CDR3 is 14 residues.

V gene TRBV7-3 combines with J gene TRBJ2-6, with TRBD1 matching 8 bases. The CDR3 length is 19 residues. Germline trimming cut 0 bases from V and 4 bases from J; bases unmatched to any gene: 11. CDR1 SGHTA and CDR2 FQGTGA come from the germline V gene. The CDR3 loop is CASSLTMGQGAPGANVLTF. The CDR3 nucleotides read TGTGCCAGCAGCTTAACGATGGGGCAGGGGGCGCCAGGGGCCAACGTCCTGACTTTC. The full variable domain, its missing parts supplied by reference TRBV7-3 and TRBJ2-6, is GAGVSQTPSNKVTEKGKYVELRCDPISGHTALYWYRQSLGQGPEFLIYFQGTGAADDSGLPNDRFFAVRPEGSVSTLKIQRTERGDSAVYLCASSLTMGQGAPGANVLTFGAGSRLTVL.

CDR3 amino acids: CASSPAGGGTEAFF. DNA of the CDR3: TGTGCCAGCAGCCCCGCTGGGGGAGGCACTGAAGCTTTCTTT. The chain has TRBV9 and TRBJ1-1; D is possibly TRBD1 (5 bases). Trimming pared 4 bases from V and 4 bases from J, leaving 14 bases between. The CDR3 sequence is 14 residues long. From germline, CDR1 is SGDLS and CDR2 YYNGEE.

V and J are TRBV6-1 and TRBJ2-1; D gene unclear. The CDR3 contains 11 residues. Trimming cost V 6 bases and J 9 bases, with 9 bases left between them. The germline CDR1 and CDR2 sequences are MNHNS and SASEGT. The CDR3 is CASSELFEQFF. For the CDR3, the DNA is TGTGCCAGCAGCGAATTATTTGAGCAGTTCTTC.

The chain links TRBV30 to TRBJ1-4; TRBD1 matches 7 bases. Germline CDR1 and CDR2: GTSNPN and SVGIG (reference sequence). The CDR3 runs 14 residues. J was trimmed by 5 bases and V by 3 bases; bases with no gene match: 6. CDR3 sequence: CAWRMSRGNEKLFF. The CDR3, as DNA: TGTGCCTGGAGGATGAGCAGGGGGAATGAAAAACTGTTTTTT. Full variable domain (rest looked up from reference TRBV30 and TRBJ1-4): SQTIHQWPATLVQPVGSPLSLECTVEGTSNPNLYWYRQAAGRGLQLLFYSVGIGQISSEVPQNLSASRPQDRQFILSSKKLLLSDSGFYLCAWRMSRGNEKLFFGSGTQLSVL.

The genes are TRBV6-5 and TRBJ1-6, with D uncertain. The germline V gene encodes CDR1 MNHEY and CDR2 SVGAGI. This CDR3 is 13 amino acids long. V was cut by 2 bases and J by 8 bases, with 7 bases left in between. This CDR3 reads CASSYEAYSPLHF. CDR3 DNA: TGTGCCAGCAGTTACGAGGCCTATTCACCCCTCCACTTT.

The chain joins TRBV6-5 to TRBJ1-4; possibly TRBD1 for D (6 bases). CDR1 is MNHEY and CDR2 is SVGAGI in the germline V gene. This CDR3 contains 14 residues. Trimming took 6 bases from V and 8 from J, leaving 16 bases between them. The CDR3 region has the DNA TGTGCCAGCAGACCGGGGGGGCAGGGCGAAAAACTGTTTTTT. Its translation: CASRPGGQGEKLFF.

The CDR3 sequence: CASSSQVSPQPQHF. The CDR3, as DNA: TGTGCCAGCAGCTCCCAGGTATCGCCTCAGCCCCAGCATTTT. The V and J genes are TRBV7-2 and TRBJ1-5, with unresolved D. Germline V gene lookup returns CDR1 SGHTA and CDR2 FQGNSA. The CDR3 is made up of 14 amino acids. V shed 4 bases and J shed 6 bases, with 13 bases lying between them.

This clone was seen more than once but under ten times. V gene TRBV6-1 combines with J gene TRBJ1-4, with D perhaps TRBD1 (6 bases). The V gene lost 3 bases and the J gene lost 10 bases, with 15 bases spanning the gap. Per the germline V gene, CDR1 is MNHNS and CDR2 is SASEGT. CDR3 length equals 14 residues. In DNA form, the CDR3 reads TGTGCCAGCAGTGAGGGGGCGGAGATGGGAAAACTGTTTTTT. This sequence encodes CASSEGAEMGKLFF.

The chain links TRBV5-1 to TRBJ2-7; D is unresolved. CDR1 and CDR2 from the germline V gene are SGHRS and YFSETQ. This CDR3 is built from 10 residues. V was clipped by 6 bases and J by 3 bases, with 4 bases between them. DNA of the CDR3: TGCGCCAGCATCCGCTACGAGCAGTACTTC. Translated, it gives CASIRYEQYF.

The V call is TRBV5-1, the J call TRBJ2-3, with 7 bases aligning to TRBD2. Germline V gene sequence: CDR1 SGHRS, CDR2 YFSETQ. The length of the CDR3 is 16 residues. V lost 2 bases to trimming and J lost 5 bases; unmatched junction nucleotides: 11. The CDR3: CASSFAAGAQGDTQYF. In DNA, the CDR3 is TGCGCCAGCAGCTTCGCGGCGGGAGCTCAGGGAGATACGCAGTATTTT.

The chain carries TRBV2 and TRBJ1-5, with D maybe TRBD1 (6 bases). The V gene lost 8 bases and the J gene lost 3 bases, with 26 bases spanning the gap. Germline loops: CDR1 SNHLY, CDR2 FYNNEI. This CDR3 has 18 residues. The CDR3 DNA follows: TGTGCCAGCCGGTCTCGATGGAGGGGGGGGCCTAACAATCAGCCCCAGCATTTT. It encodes CASRSRWRGGPNNQPQHF.